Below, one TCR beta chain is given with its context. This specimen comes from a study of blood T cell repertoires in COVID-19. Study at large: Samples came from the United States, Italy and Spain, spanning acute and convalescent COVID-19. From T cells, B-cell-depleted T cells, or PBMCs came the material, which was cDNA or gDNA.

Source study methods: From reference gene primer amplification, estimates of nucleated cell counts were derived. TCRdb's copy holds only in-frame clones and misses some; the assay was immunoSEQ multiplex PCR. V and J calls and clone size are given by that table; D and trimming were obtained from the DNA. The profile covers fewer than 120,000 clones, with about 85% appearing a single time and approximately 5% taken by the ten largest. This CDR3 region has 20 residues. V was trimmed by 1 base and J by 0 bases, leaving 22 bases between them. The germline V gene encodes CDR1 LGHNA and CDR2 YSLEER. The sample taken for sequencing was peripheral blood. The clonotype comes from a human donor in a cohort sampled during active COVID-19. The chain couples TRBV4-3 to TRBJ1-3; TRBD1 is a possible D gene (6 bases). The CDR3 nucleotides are TGCGCCAGCAGCCAAGTTCCGGACAGCCCGTCAACTAACTCTGGAAACACCATATATTTT. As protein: CASSQVPDSPSTNSGNTIYF.